This T cell receptor (beta chain) was captured in a study of esophageal squamous cell carcinoma under preoperative chemotherapy. Notes on the study in general: Peripheral T cells migrating into the tumor appeared to partly supply post-treatment tumor-infiltrating lymphocytes. After chemotherapy, TCR diversity rose significantly in peripheral T cells but not in tumor-infiltrating lymphocytes. Clonal contraction, more than amplification, hit abundant clones after paclitaxel-nedaplatin.

TCRdb reanalysed the PCR reads using MiXCR and keeps one entry per CDR3 protein. Of fewer than 16,000 distinct CDR3 sequences in the sample, 60% were seen once. With regard to this clonotype: The antigen is unknown.

Time point indicated: before preoperative PTX-NDP chemotherapy. This sample was taken from a patient given preoperative chemotherapy. The sequence derives from a human donor with esophageal squamous cell carcinoma. The donor label of this sample is uncertain.

Written as DNA, the CDR3 is TGTGCCAGCAGTTACTCGATTTCTAGTCATATGAATGAGCAGTTCTTC. Translation: CASSYSISSHMNEQFF. J is TRBJ2-1 and V is TRBV6-5; no clear D. Germline CDR1 and CDR2: MNHEY and SVGAGI. V lost 0 bases to trimming and J lost 7 bases, with 16 bases between them. CDR3 length: 16 residues.